These T cell receptor beta chains were read from a single sample in a study of blood T cell repertoires in COVID-19. Here immunoSEQ multiplex PCR was the method, and the copy in TCRdb shows in-frame clones only, minus some. Of approximately 180,000 clones listed, roughly 88% were seen once; the top ten hold about 9.4%. Specimen: peripheral blood. These receptors were obtained from a woman over 75 with acute or convalescent COVID-19. Each CDR3 is given with its conserved first and last residue. The order of the fields is V gene, J gene, D gene, clone size, CDR3 protein, CDR3 DNA. The D gene is left open where the match is weak. For some rows the clone size is stated as once, few or many, or as a class when expanded; others skip it.

v_call: TRBV5-1; j_call: TRBJ1-2; d_call: NA; clone_size: NA; cdr3_aa: CASSLGSSLNYGYTF; cdr3_nt: TGCGCCAGCAGCTTGGGGTCAAGCCTTAACTATGGCTACACCTTC
v_call: TRBV9; j_call: TRBJ2-6; d_call: TRBD1; clone_size: NA; cdr3_aa: CASSGTGGPDNNSGANVLTF; cdr3_nt: TGTGCCAGCAGCGGCACAGGGGGTCCGGATAATAACTCTGGGGCCAACGTCCTGACTTTC
v_call: TRBV11-2; j_call: TRBJ2-2; d_call: NA; clone_size: NA; cdr3_aa: CASSQGRSGELFF; cdr3_nt: TGTGCCAGCAGCCAGGGTCGGAGCGGGGAGCTGTTTTTT
v_call: TRBV7-9; j_call: TRBJ2-3; d_call: NA; clone_size: few; cdr3_aa: CASSSHGSTDTQYF; cdr3_nt: TGTGCCAGCAGCAGTCACGGGAGCACAGATACGCAGTATTTT
v_call: TRBV6-5; j_call: TRBJ2-5; d_call: NA; clone_size: few; cdr3_aa: CASSFGQRETQYF; cdr3_nt: TGTGCCAGCAGTTTCGGACAGAGGGAGACCCAGTACTTC
v_call: TRBV5-6; j_call: TRBJ1-1; d_call: TRBD1; clone_size: NA; cdr3_aa: CASSLVDRVNTEAFF; cdr3_nt: TGTGCCAGCAGCTTGGTGGACAGGGTGAACACTGAAGCTTTCTTT
v_call: TRBV5-6; j_call: TRBJ1-5; d_call: NA; clone_size: NA; cdr3_aa: CASSEGVNQNQPQHF; cdr3_nt: TGTGCCAGCAGCGAAGGAGTCAACCAGAATCAGCCCCAGCATTTT
v_call: TRBV6-2/TRBV6-3; j_call: TRBJ1-2; d_call: TRBD1; clone_size: NA; cdr3_aa: CASSSQGPLDYGYTF; cdr3_nt: TGTGCCAGCAGTTCACAGGGGCCGCTGGACTATGGCTACACCTTC
v_call: TRBV3-1/TRBV3-2; j_call: TRBJ1-3; d_call: NA; clone_size: NA; cdr3_aa: CASSPRPLTGSGNTIYF; cdr3_nt: TGTGCCAGCAGCCCCCGCCCCCTGACAGGCTCTGGAAACACCATATATTTT
v_call: TRBV7-3; j_call: TRBJ1-1; d_call: TRBD1; clone_size: NA; cdr3_aa: CASSLARTGKNTEAFF; cdr3_nt: TGTGCCAGCAGCTTAGCCCGGACAGGGAAGAACACTGAAGCTTTCTTT
v_call: TRBV4-2; j_call: TRBJ2-1; d_call: NA; clone_size: NA; cdr3_aa: CASSQDPQGYNEQFF; cdr3_nt: TGTGCCAGCAGCCAAGATCCTCAGGGCTACAATGAGCAGTTCTTC
v_call: TRBV6-5; j_call: TRBJ2-3; d_call: TRBD2; clone_size: NA; cdr3_aa: CASRHWRGGADTQYF; cdr3_nt: TGTGCCAGCAGGCACTGGCGGGGAGGGGCAGATACGCAGTATTTT
v_call: TRBV3-1/TRBV3-2; j_call: TRBJ2-7; d_call: TRBD1; clone_size: NA; cdr3_aa: CASSPGTGGASEQYF; cdr3_nt: TGTGCCAGCAGCCCCGGCACAGGGGGCGCGTCCGAGCAGTACTTC
v_call: TRBV6-2/TRBV6-3; j_call: TRBJ2-4; d_call: TRBD2; clone_size: NA; cdr3_aa: CASSYPGGLAGSARNIQYF; cdr3_nt: TGTGCCAGCAGTTACCCCGGGGGACTAGCGGGGTCGGCAAGAAACATTCAGTACTTC
v_call: TRBV11-3; j_call: TRBJ2-5; d_call: TRBD2; clone_size: NA; cdr3_aa: CASSSGGGEQETQYF; cdr3_nt: TGTGCCAGCAGCTCCGGGGGGGGAGAGCAAGAGACCCAGTACTTC
v_call: TRBV13; j_call: TRBJ2-3; d_call: TRBD2; clone_size: NA; cdr3_aa: CASTGGTSGLRATQYF; cdr3_nt: TGTGCCAGCACGGGCGGGACTAGCGGCTTACGGGCTACGCAGTATTTT
v_call: TRBV13; j_call: TRBJ2-3; d_call: NA; clone_size: NA; cdr3_aa: CASSQNSGRTDTQYF; cdr3_nt: TGTGCCAGCAGCCAAAATTCAGGGCGTACAGATACGCAGTATTTT
v_call: TRBV5-1; j_call: TRBJ2-3; d_call: TRBD1; clone_size: NA; cdr3_aa: CASSLAIDRVGDTQYF; cdr3_nt: TGCGCCAGCAGCTTGGCCATAGACAGGGTGGGAGATACGCAGTATTTT
v_call: TRBV19; j_call: TRBJ1-1; d_call: NA; clone_size: NA; cdr3_aa: CASSPSTGLEAFF; cdr3_nt: TGTGCCAGTAGTCCCTCGACCGGGTTGGAAGCTTTCTTT
v_call: TRBV6-1; j_call: TRBJ1-6; d_call: NA; clone_size: NA; cdr3_aa: CASSDGRDSPLHF; cdr3_nt: TGTGCCAGCAGTGACGGGAGGGATTCACCCCTCCACTTT
v_call: TRBV11-2; j_call: TRBJ2-2; d_call: TRBD2; clone_size: NA; cdr3_aa: CASSIRTSGSNTGELFF; cdr3_nt: TGTGCCAGCAGCATAAGGACTAGCGGGTCGAACACCGGGGAGCTGTTTTTT
v_call: TRBV6-5; j_call: TRBJ1-1; d_call: NA; clone_size: NA; cdr3_aa: CASSATRGNTEAFF; cdr3_nt: TGTGCCAGCAGCGCTACCAGGGGGAACACTGAAGCTTTCTTT
v_call: TRBV10-3; j_call: TRBJ1-5; d_call: NA; clone_size: NA; cdr3_aa: CAISEGRGSSNQPQHF; cdr3_nt: TGTGCCATCAGTGAAGGGCGGGGCTCCAGCAATCAGCCCCAGCATTTT
v_call: TRBV5-5; j_call: TRBJ1-1; d_call: NA; clone_size: medium-sized; cdr3_aa: CASSIQRMNTEAFF; cdr3_nt: TGTGCCAGCAGCATACAGAGAATGAACACTGAAGCTTTCTTT
v_call: TRBV7-2; j_call: TRBJ1-6; d_call: NA; clone_size: NA; cdr3_aa: CASSQGVSPLHF; cdr3_nt: TGTGCCAGCAGCCAGGGTGTTTCACCCCTCCACTTT
v_call: TRBV4-1; j_call: TRBJ2-3; d_call: NA; clone_size: NA; cdr3_aa: CASSQDWATDTQYF; cdr3_nt: TGCGCCAGCAGCCAAGATTGGGCCACAGATACGCAGTATTTT
v_call: TRBV3-1/TRBV3-2; j_call: TRBJ1-5; d_call: NA; clone_size: NA; cdr3_aa: CASSPRRNQPQHF; cdr3_nt: TGTGCCAGCAGCCCCCGGCGGAATCAGCCCCAGCATTTT
v_call: TRBV5-4; j_call: TRBJ2-3; d_call: NA; clone_size: NA; cdr3_aa: CASSLVADTQYF; cdr3_nt: TGTGCCAGCAGCTTGGTCGCAGATACGCAGTATTTT
v_call: TRBV9; j_call: TRBJ1-4; d_call: TRBD1; clone_size: NA; cdr3_aa: CASSPAGQHNEKLFF; cdr3_nt: TGTGCCAGCAGCCCCGCGGGACAGCATAATGAAAAACTGTTTTTT
v_call: TRBV4-3; j_call: TRBJ1-2; d_call: NA; clone_size: NA; cdr3_aa: CASSQEGRLYDYGYTF; cdr3_nt: TGCGCCAGCAGCCAAGAAGGCAGGCTCTACGACTATGGCTACACCTTC
v_call: TRBV29-1; j_call: TRBJ1-1; d_call: NA; clone_size: NA; cdr3_aa: CSVDKGGKDTEAFF; cdr3_nt: TGCAGCGTTGATAAGGGGGGGAAGGACACTGAAGCTTTCTTT
v_call: TRBV4-1; j_call: TRBJ1-2; d_call: NA; clone_size: NA; cdr3_aa: CASSRTGVENYGYTF; cdr3_nt: TGCGCCAGCAGCAGGACCGGGGTGGAAAACTATGGCTACACCTTC
v_call: TRBV24-1; j_call: TRBJ2-2; d_call: TRBD2; clone_size: NA; cdr3_aa: CATSGAGRTGELFF; cdr3_nt: TGTGCCACCAGTGGAGCGGGACGGACCGGGGAGCTGTTTTTT
v_call: TRBV4-3; j_call: TRBJ1-6; d_call: TRBD1; clone_size: NA; cdr3_aa: CASSHLQGLDSPLHF; cdr3_nt: TGCGCCAGCAGCCACTTACAGGGGCTAGATTCACCCCTCCACTTT
v_call: TRBV24-1; j_call: TRBJ2-5; d_call: NA; clone_size: NA; cdr3_aa: CATSEGWGETQYF; cdr3_nt: TGTGCCACCAGCGAGGGATGGGGAGAGACCCAGTACTTC
v_call: TRBV24-1; j_call: TRBJ2-5; d_call: TRBD1; clone_size: NA; cdr3_aa: CATSDHRTGWAETQYF; cdr3_nt: TGTGCCACCAGTGACCACCGGACAGGGTGGGCAGAGACCCAGTACTTC
v_call: TRBV11-2; j_call: TRBJ2-2; d_call: TRBD2; clone_size: NA; cdr3_aa: CASSLDPGTSGTGELFF; cdr3_nt: TGTGCCAGCAGCTTAGATCCTGGGACTAGCGGGACCGGGGAGCTGTTTTTT